The 26 T cell receptor beta chains below were found in one sample sequenced in a study of control samples from healthy donors and cancer patients. Produced via immunoSEQ multiplex PCR; TCRdb's table is partial and in-frame only. The table records 75,000 to 80,000 clones, roughly 89% of them present only once. Material: PBMCs. Receptors were obtained from a woman in her 50s with colorectal cancer.

Here the CDR3 reads CASSQGVGANTEAFF. CDR3 bases: TGTGCCAGCAGCCAGGGGGTGGGGGCGAACACTGAAGCTTTCTTT. The chain employs TRBV3-1 (or the pseudogene TRBV3-2) and TRBJ1-1; D perhaps matches TRBD1 (6 bases). V was pared by 3 bases and J by 1 base, with 12 bases between. Germline values: CDR1 LGHDT, CDR2 YNNKEL (reference sequence). The CDR3 consists of 15 residues.

This clone was found many times. The final CDR3 position lacks the conserved phenylalanine or tryptophan, pointing to a likely read error. Because the CDR3's place on the DNA is in doubt, the DNA is left out and the CDR3 is given as listed by TCRdb. The V and J genes are TRBV6-5 and TRBJ1-2; the table's D call, TRBD1, was not checked against the DNA. Germline CDR1 and CDR2: MNHEY and SVGAGI. Both ends counted, the CDR3 spans 12 residues. CDR3 loop: CASTPGQGGSMV.

The V gene is TRBV6-5, the J gene TRBJ1-2; D is perhaps TRBD1 (5 bases). The germline V gene has CDR1 MNHEY and CDR2 SVGAGI. The germline V and J ends were trimmed by 5 bases and 2 bases, with 15 bases remaining between them. CDR3 length equals 15 residues. CDR3 residues: CASSPMGRGNYGYTF. DNA for the CDR3: TGTGCCAGCAGTCCAATGGGGAGGGGAAACTATGGCTACACCTTC.

This clone is deemed medium-sized. J is TRBJ1-5 and V is TRBV4-3; D is unresolved. This CDR3 has 15 amino acids. V lost 0 bases and J 6 bases, leaving 12 bases between the germline ends. The germline CDR1 and CDR2 sequences are LGHNA and YSLEER. CDR3 sequence reads: CASSQDLTNGQPQHF. In DNA, the CDR3 is TGCGCCAGCAGCCAAGATCTAACCAACGGTCAGCCCCAGCATTTT.

The rearrangement links TRBV6-2 or TRBV6-3 to TRBJ2-5; the D gene is possibly TRBD2 (5 bases). CDR1 is MNHEY and CDR2 is SVGEGT in the germline V gene. V lost 3 bases to trimming and J lost 1 base, with 12 bases between them. The length of the CDR3 is 15 residues. The CDR3 DNA is TGTGCCAGCAGTTATTCGAGTCTAGCCCAAGAGACCCAGTACTTC. It translates to CASSYSSLAQETQYF.

CDR3 residues: CATSAGQKNTEAFF. The CDR3 DNA is TGTGCCACCAGTGCGGGACAGAAGAACACTGAAGCTTTCTTT. This chain uses TRBV24-1 with TRBJ1-1, with 7 bases aligning to TRBD1. Trimming cost V 5 bases and J 1 base; bases outside gene matches: 3. The germline gives CDR1 KGHDR, CDR2 SFDVKD. The CDR3 length is 14 residues.

The chain joins TRBV5-4 to TRBJ2-7, with D unresolved. The CDR3 loop spans 13 amino acids. The V and J ends lost 3 bases and 2 bases respectively, with 9 bases between them. CDR1 is SGHNT and CDR2 is YYREEE in the germline V gene (reference sequence). The CDR3 DNA sequence: TGTGCCAGCAGCTGCGAGGCTCCCTACGAGCAGTACGTC. Encoded protein: CASSCEAPYEQYV.

The genes are TRBV4-1 and TRBJ1-1; 8 positions match TRBD1. Germline V lookup: CDR1 MGHRA, CDR2 YSYEKL. The CDR3 length is 16 residues. V was clipped by 0 bases and J by 3 bases; unmatched bases: 6. CDR3 DNA sequence: TGCGCCAGCAGCCAAGACAGGGGGCGCGTGGACACTGAAGCTTTCTTT. Protein product: CASSQDRGRVDTEAFF.

The chain joins TRBV5-1 to TRBJ1-2, with D possibly being TRBD1 (5 bases). Germline V gene sequence: CDR1 SGHRS, CDR2 YFSETQ. Trimming shortened V by 0 bases and J by 6 bases, and 12 bases separated the two germline ends. The CDR3 sequence is 14 residues long. The CDR3 nucleotides read TGCGCCAGCAGCTTGGCCGGGGGGTCCCATGGCTACACCTTC. Encoded protein: CASSLAGGSHGYTF. The full variable domain, its missing parts supplied by reference TRBV5-1 and TRBJ1-2, is KAGVTQTPRYLIKTRGQQVTLSCSPISGHRSVSWYQQTPGQGLQFLFEYFSETQRNKGNFPGRFSGRQFSNSRSEMNVSTLELGDSALYLCASSLAGGSHGYTFGSGTRLTVV.

This rearrangement joins TRBV7-8 to TRBJ2-7; 9 bases are shared with TRBD1. This CDR3 region has 15 residues. Germline values: CDR1 SGHVS, CDR2 FQNEAQ. The junction had 9 bases not matched to a gene; V was cut back by 2 bases and J by 7 bases. The CDR3 DNA reads as TGTGCCAGCAGCTTATCCCCGGGACAGGGTATTGAGCAGTACGTC. It translates to CASSLSPGQGIEQYV.

The chain is built from TRBV10-3 and TRBJ2-1; D perhaps matches TRBD2 (5 bases). Germline CDR1 ENHRY, CDR2 SYGVKD. The V end was cut by 3 bases, the J end by 8 bases, with 8 bases between. The CDR3 runs 12 residues. The CDR3 spells CAISENGDEQFF. DNA of the CDR3: TGTGCCATCAGTGAAAACGGGGATGAGCAGTTCTTC.

The V gene is TRBV10-1, the J gene TRBJ2-2, with D hard to call. The ends were cut back, 7 bases at V and 7 bases at J, with 13 bases in the middle. Per germline, CDR1 WNHNN and CDR2 SYGVQD (reference sequence). The CDR3 covers 13 residues. For the CDR3, the DNA is TGCGCCAGCACCAAAAGCCTGGTCGGGGAGCTGTTTTTT. As protein: CASTKSLVGELFF.

The chain employs TRBV12-5 and TRBJ1-5; D gene uncertain. V shed 2 bases and J shed 4 bases, with 9 bases lying between them. Germline CDR1 LGHNT, CDR2 FRNRAP. This CDR3 has 14 residues. Here the CDR3 reads CASGLPPMNQPQHF. The CDR3 coding sequence is TGTGCTAGTGGTTTGCCCCCCATGAATCAGCCCCAGCATTTT.

V is TRBV4-2 and J is TRBJ2-5, with D possibly being TRBD1 (5 bases). CDR3 length: 15 residues. V lost 5 bases to trimming and J lost 1 base, with 14 bases between them. The germline CDR1 and CDR2 sequences are LGHNA and YNFKEQ. CDR3 nucleotides: TGTGCCAGCAGCAGGGGCCGTGGAGTCCAAGAGACCCAGTACTTC. Its translation is CASSRGRGVQETQYF.

The V call is TRBV28, the J call TRBJ2-3; TRBD2 is a possible D gene (5 bases). Trimming removed 6 bases from V and 6 bases from J, with 16 bases in between. The CDR3 runs to 14 residues. Germline CDR1 is MDHEN and CDR2 is SYDVKM. CDR3 DNA sequence: TGTGCCAGCAGCTCGGACTCTTCCTCGGATACGCAGTATTTT. Amino acid sequence: CASSSDSSSDTQYF.

This clone appeared once. V is TRBV3-1 (or the pseudogene TRBV3-2) and J is TRBJ2-2, with TRBD2 identical over 9 bases. CDR1 is LGHDT and CDR2 is YNNKEL in the germline V gene (reference sequence). V dropped 2 bases and J dropped 1; count of bases not matched to a gene: 8. The CDR3 runs to 18 residues. The CDR3 here is CASSQPEARGGNTGELFF. The CDR3 DNA sequence: TGTGCCAGCAGCCAACCCGAAGCGCGGGGGGGGAACACCGGGGAGCTGTTTTTT.

V and J are TRBV20-1 and TRBJ1-6; weak D call: TRBD1 (5 bases). The germline V gene encodes CDR1 DFQATT and CDR2 SNEGSKA (reference sequence). The ends were cut back, 3 bases at V and 10 bases at J, with 13 bases in the middle. This CDR3 is 13 amino acids long. As DNA, the CDR3 is TGCAGTGCTAGTCCCGGGACGCCGTCACCCCTCCACTTT. Amino acid sequence: CSASPGTPSPLHF.

The rearrangement joins TRBV7-2 to TRBJ2-3, with D uncertain. The CDR3 is made up of 11 amino acids. The V and J ends lost 5 bases and 1 base respectively, with 1 base between them. Germline V gene lookup returns CDR1 SGHTA and CDR2 FQGNSA. The CDR3 is CASSRTDTQYF. Here the CDR3 DNA reads TGTGCCAGCAGCCGCACAGATACGCAGTATTTT. Combining the CDR3 with reference TRBV7-2 and TRBJ2-3 gives the whole variable domain GAGVSQSPSNKVTEKGKDVELRCDPISGHTALYWYRQSLGQGLEFLIYFQGNSAPDKSGLPSDRFSAERTGGSVSTLTIQRTQQEDSAVYLCASSRTDTQYFGPGTRLTVL.

This chain links TRBV28 with TRBJ1-3; D not resolved. This CDR3 spans 16 amino acids. Germline loops: CDR1 MDHEN, CDR2 SYDVKM. V was pared by 5 bases and J by 2 bases, with 16 bases between. CDR3 region: CASSIPGQSAGNTIYF. The CDR3 DNA sequence: TGTGCCAGCAGTATACCGGGCCAGTCTGCTGGAAACACCATATATTTT.

The chain has TRBV5-6 and TRBJ2-1, with no clear D. V was trimmed by 0 bases and J by 3 bases, leaving 7 bases between them. Germline V gives CDR1 SGHDT, CDR2 YYEEEE. The CDR3 has 14 amino acids. DNA for the CDR3: TGTGCCAGCAGCTTGGGTCGTCTCTACAATGAGCAGTTCTTC. It translates to CASSLGRLYNEQFF.

The chain recombines TRBV7-3 with TRBJ2-3; D is unresolved. CDR1 and CDR2 from the germline V gene are SGHTA and FQGTGA. The CDR3 contains 13 residues. With 3 bases removed from V and 2 bases from J, the gap between germline ends came to 6 bases. The DNA of the CDR3 is TGTGCCAGCAGCTTGACAAACACAGATACGCAGTATTTT. It is translated as CASSLTNTDTQYF.

The V and J genes are TRBV19 and TRBJ1-5, with 10 positions matching TRBD1. Germline CDR1 LNHDA, CDR2 SQIVND (reference sequence). J was trimmed by 0 bases and V by 3 bases; bases with no gene match: 11. The CDR3 sequence is 19 residues long. As DNA, the CDR3 is TGTGCCAGTAGTATTGGGGACAGGGGTTCGGTAAGTAGCAATCAGCCCCAGCATTTT. Translation gives CASSIGDRGSVSSNQPQHF.

The V call is TRBV7-2, the J call TRBJ2-2, with 10 bases aligning to TRBD2. The trim removed 5 bases at V and 5 bases at J, leaving 8 bases unmatched. Germline CDR1 reads SGHTA; CDR2 reads FQGNSA. The CDR3 is 16 amino acids. This CDR3 reads CASSHRSGGATGELFF. The CDR3 bases are TGTGCCAGCAGCCACCGGAGCGGGGGGGCTACCGGGGAGCTGTTTTTT.

V and J are TRBV30 and TRBJ2-5; 12 bases are shared with TRBD2. Germline loops: CDR1 GTSNPN, CDR2 SVGIG (reference sequence). With V trimmed by 5 bases and J by 7 bases, 5 bases remained unmatched. The CDR3 sequence is 13 residues long. CDR3 DNA sequence: TGTGCCTGGGGGACTAGCGGGCCGGGGACCCAGTACTTC. Encoded protein: CAWGTSGPGTQYF.

The rearrangement links TRBV9 to TRBJ2-1; perhaps TRBD2 as D (7 bases). The CDR3 consists of 16 residues. Germline V gene data show CDR1 as SGDLS and CDR2 as YYNGEE. The ends were cut back, 0 bases at V and 4 bases at J, with 14 bases in the middle. The CDR3 DNA sequence: TGTGCCAGCAGCGTAGACAGGGACTACGGATACAATGAGCAGTTCTTC. Protein product: CASSVDRDYGYNEQFF.

The genes are TRBV6-2 or TRBV6-3 and TRBJ1-6; 7 bases align to TRBD1. The length of the CDR3 is 15 residues. Losses at the gene ends were 0 bases for V and 12 bases for J; bases not matched to a gene: 8. The germline gives CDR1 MNHEY, CDR2 SVGEGT. CDR3 region: CASSYSDRDQLPLHF. The DNA of the CDR3 is TGTGCCAGCAGTTACTCCGACAGGGACCAGCTACCCCTCCACTTT.